This T cell receptor beta chain is drawn from a study of blood T cell repertoires in COVID-19 (dated by TCRdb to about 2020). Notes on the research overall: Samples covering the acute and convalescent phases of COVID-19 were provided by collaborators in the United States, Italy and Spain. A de-identified subject ID, COVID-19 status, age in years and sex were almost always included in the sample metadata. Where HLA class I and class II types were available, the types were taken from metadata supplied by the sample provider, not from assay-based typing. The samples were drawn from the first 160 participants of the ongoing ImmuneRACE study and from some 1,300 subjects provided by 6 global collaborators. The repertoires were made available in a free public database intended to serve as a resource for research on the immune response to SARS-CoV-2. The material from the prospective study consisted of cDNA or gDNA derived from T cells, B-cell-depleted T cells, or PBMCs. The dataset comprised deeply sampled blood TCRbeta repertoires from subjects exposed to, actively infected with, or recovered from COVID-19. The full study reports these points: How much clinical and demographic metadata was included differed by source and by participant, and the metadata was provided uncurated.

Relative to germline, V is 5 bases shorter and J is 0 bases shorter, with 21 bases between their ends. Including cysteine and phenylalanine, the CDR3 has 18 amino acids. The kept DNA is CDR3 alone, 54 bases in frame from the first base. The germline V gene sets CDR1 to SGHTA and CDR2 to FQGNSA. This clone was counted once. Its antigen is still unknown. Per-base quality was not reported, and no clone a single base away is much larger than it. TCRbeta CDR3 regions were amplified from genomic DNA by means of the immunoSEQ Assay, a bias-controlled multiplex PCR. The authors' pipeline ran thus. Nucleated cell counts per sample were estimated from amplification of reference gene primers within the assay. Sequence reads were collapsed and filtered to measure the absolute abundance of every unique TCRbeta CDR3 rearrangement. For each sample, productive Simpson clonality was calculated by taking the square root of Simpson's diversity index across productive rearrangements. TCRdb obtained this table from immuneACCESS and retained in-frame rearrangements with V and J assigned. These tables miss some clones; where compared with another copy, unresolved V genes account for less than half of the shortfall, and the remainder is unexplained. V and J calls and clone size come straight from that table; D and trimming were deduced from the DNA. This sample lists over 250,000 clones; about four fifths were detected once. Together, the top ten hold more than 1.1% of the sample.

One collaborating source in Seattle enrolled patients during active infection and followed them longitudinally through the course of disease. Whole blood was collected in K2EDTA tubes by collaborating institutions according to the institutions' own protocols. For TCRbeta analysis, collaborator samples were shipped as frozen whole blood, as isolated PBMCs, or as DNA extracted from either sample type. Material for sequencing was peripheral blood. The origin of this receptor is a human donor with COVID-19, enrolled during active disease. The donor label of this sample is uncertain. The chain is assembled from TRBV7-2 and TRBJ2-3, and possibly TRBD2, on 6 matching bases. The DNA reads as follows: TGTGCCAGCAGCCGCCCCCCGCGGGGAGTGACGAGCACAGATACGCAGTATTTT. Its protein product is CASSRPPRGVTSTDTQYF.